The rows below give T cell receptor beta chains drawn from one sample of a study of shared T cell receptors in the human thymus. Assay used: immunoSEQ multiplex PCR; TCRdb lists only in-frame clones, some missing. This table has 540,000 or so clones, 75% to 80% appearing once. These data were also reused for a study on human thymus T cells.

The sequencing sample was made of thymocytes. The origin of the receptors is a boy younger than two with a congenital heart defect. Each CDR3 is given with its conserved first and last residue. D genes are given only for firm matches. Rows give clone size only sometimes, using once, few, many, or a class for an expanded clone.

j_gene,v_gene,len,d_gene,abundance,CDR3nt,CDR3aa
TRBJ2-5,TRBV7-6,17,TRBD2,NA,TGTGCCAGCAGCGGGGAGGGCGGGAGGAGGGGCCAAGAGACCCAGTACTTC,CASSGEGGRRGQETQYF
TRBJ2-7,TRBV11-2,15,NA,NA,TGTGCCAGCAGGTCGCTGGGGGGTGTATCCTACGAGCAGTACTTC,CASRSLGGVSYEQYF
TRBJ2-1,TRBV7-2,15,TRBD2,NA,TGTGCCAGCAGCCCCGGACTAGCGGGAAGTCCTGAGCAGTTCTTC,CASSPGLAGSPEQFF
TRBJ2-7,TRBV6-5,14,NA,few,TGTGCCAGCAGTTACACCGGGGGCTCCTACGAGCAGTACTTC,CASSYTGGSYEQYF
TRBJ1-4,TRBV19,15,TRBD1,NA,TGTGCCAGTAGGAACAGGGGGCGAACTAATGAAAAACTGTTTTTT,CASRNRGRTNEKLFF
TRBJ2-1,TRBV28,17,TRBD2,NA,TGTGCCAGCAGTTTTCCATCTAGCGGGAGGGCGTACAATGAGCAGTTCTTC,CASSFPSSGRAYNEQFF
TRBJ2-7,TRBV28,14,NA,NA,TGTGCCAGCATCCGTCTCAGGGAGGGGGGCGAGCAGTACTTC,CASIRLREGGEQYF
TRBJ1-5,TRBV5-1,13,NA,NA,TGCGCCAGCAGCTTCGGTAGCAATCAGCCCCAGCATTTT,CASSFGSNQPQHF
TRBJ1-2,TRBV10-3,12,NA,NA,TGTGCCATCCTCACCGGGGGGGGCGGCTACACCTTC,CAILTGGGGYTF
TRBJ2-7,TRBV4-3,14,TRBD1,NA,TGCGCCAGCAGCCAAGCCAGGGGGTTCTACGAGCAGTACTTC,CASSQARGFYEQYF
TRBJ2-7,TRBV18,14,TRBD2,NA,TGTGCCAGCTCAGGACTAGCGGTGTCCTACGAGCAGTACTTC,CASSGLAVSYEQYF
TRBJ2-7,TRBV6-1,15,TRBD2,NA,TGTGCCAGCAGTACCCGGACTAGCGAAACCTACGAGCAGTACTTC,CASSTRTSETYEQYF
TRBJ1-1,TRBV5-6,14,TRBD1,NA,TGTGCCAGCAGCCATACAGGGGGCGGCACTGAAGCTTTCTTT,CASSHTGGGTEAFF
TRBJ2-1,TRBV5-6,15,TRBD2,few,TGTGCCAGCAGCTTGGGGGGACTAGGGATTGGAGGGCAGTTCTTC,CASSLGGLGIGGQFF
TRBJ2-2,TRBV15,17,TRBD1,once,TGTGCCACCAGCTCGGGGGCAACAGGGGGCTCGGTTGGGGAGCTGTTTTTT,CATSSGATGGSVGELFF
TRBJ2-3,TRBV2,15,TRBD2,NA,TGTGAAAGCAGTGGCGGGGGGGGCCGGGTAGATACGCAGTATTTT,CESSGGGGRVDTQYF
TRBJ1-5,TRBV4-2,15,NA,NA,TGTGCCAGCAGCCAAGTCCCGGGTAGCAATCAGCCCCAGCATTTT,CASSQVPGSNQPQHF
TRBJ2-2,TRBV4-3,18,TRBD2,once,TGCGCCAGCAGCCCCAACCGGATAGCGGGAGTAAAGGCCGGGGAGCTGTTTTTT,CASSPNRIAGVKAGELFF
TRBJ2-7,TRBV5-1,13,TRBD2,NA,TGCGCCAGCAGCTTGACAGCGGGAGAGGAGCAGTACTTC,CASSLTAGEEQYF
TRBJ2-1,TRBV29-1,11,NA,NA,TGCAGCGTTTTTCGCGACAATGAGCAGTTCTTC,CSVFRDNEQFF
TRBJ2-3,TRBV6-1,12,NA,NA,TGTGCCCCCGGGGATACATTGGATACGCAGTATTTT,CAPGDTLDTQYF
TRBJ2-3,TRBV15,17,TRBD2,NA,TGTGCCACCAGCCGAGGTAGCGGGATGATATTGACAGATACGCAGTATTTT,CATSRGSGMILTDTQYF
TRBJ2-3,TRBV20-1,11,NA,NA,TGCAGTGCCCAGAGCACAGATACGCAGTATTTT,CSAQSTDTQYF
TRBJ1-2,TRBV10-3,15,TRBD1,NA,TGTGCCATCACCCGGGACAGGAACTCTAACTATGGCTACACCTTC,CAITRDRNSNYGYTF
TRBJ2-1,TRBV27,20,TRBD2,few,TGTGCCAGCAGTCCCGAGGAGCGGGAGGTCTGGAGGAGCTCCTACAATGAGCAGTTCTTC,CASSPEEREVWRSSYNEQFF
TRBJ2-7,TRBV6-7,13,NA,NA,TGTGCCAGCACCCGACAGCAGCCCTACGAGCAGTACTTC,CASTRQQPYEQYF
TRBJ2-7,TRBV11-2,12,TRBD1,NA,TGTGCCAGCAACTGGGACAGAGAGGAGCAGTACTTC,CASNWDREEQYF
TRBJ1-2,TRBV18,13,TRBD1,NA,TGTGCCAGCTCAGGACAGGGGAACTATGGCTACACCTTC,CASSGQGNYGYTF
TRBJ1-1,TRBV6-6,15,NA,few,TGTGCCAGCAGTTACTCAACGGATAGGGGCACTGAAGCTTTCTTT,CASSYSTDRGTEAFF
TRBJ1-2,TRBV27,15,NA,NA,TGTGCCAGCAGTTCCCCGCCCTGGCCTAACTATGGCTACACCTTC,CASSSPPWPNYGYTF
TRBJ2-3,TRBV27,15,NA,NA,TGTGCCAGCATTCCCGGAGGACCCCCCACAGATACGCAGTATTTT,CASIPGGPPTDTQYF
TRBJ2-2,TRBV7-6,18,TRBD1,NA,TGTGCCAGCAGCTTAGTTAAGGGACAGGGAAAAGACACCGGGGAGCTGTTTTTT,CASSLVKGQGKDTGELFF
TRBJ1-1,TRBV18,17,NA,few,TGTGCCAGCTCACCAAGTCTAGCCTGGAGGTCGAACACTGAAGCTTTCTTT,CASSPSLAWRSNTEAFF
TRBJ2-4,TRBV4-3,17,NA,NA,TGCGCCAGCAGCCAAGATCTCGGGGGAAGGGGAAAAAACATTCAGTACTTC,CASSQDLGGRGKNIQYF
TRBJ2-5,TRBV10-1,15,TRBD2,NA,TGCGCCAGAGGACTAGCGGGAGGGCCCGCGTCTTCCCAGTACTTC,CARGLAGGPASSQYF
TRBJ1-3,TRBV30,15,NA,few,TGTGCCTGGAGTCAATGGACATCCTCTGGAAACACCATATATTTT,CAWSQWTSSGNTIYF
TRBJ2-7,TRBV4-1,15,TRBD2,NA,TGCGCCAGCAGCCAAGATCCCGGTAGCGGGTCCGAGCAGTACTTC,CASSQDPGSGSEQYF
TRBJ2-3,TRBV10-1,16,TRBD1,NA,TGCGCCAGCAGTGAGTCCTCAGGGGGCGGCACAGATACGCAGTATTTT,CASSESSGGGTDTQYF
TRBJ2-3,TRBV27,17,TRBD2,NA,TGTGCCAGCATCCGGACTAGCGGGAGGGACCCCACAGATACGCAGTATTTT,CASIRTSGRDPTDTQYF
TRBJ2-5,TRBV19,14,NA,NA,TGTGCCAGTAGTATAGCCCCGTACCAAGAGACCCAGTACTTC,CASSIAPYQETQYF
TRBJ2-5,TRBV6-6,16,NA,NA,TGTGCCAGCATTCCAGCCCCCCTACTAAGACCAGAGACCCAGTACTTC,CASIPAPLLRPETQYF
TRBJ1-5,TRBV13,14,NA,NA,TGTGCCAGCAGCCCAGGGGCCGCAAATCAGCCCCAGCATTTT,CASSPGAANQPQHF
TRBJ2-3,TRBV4-3,13,NA,NA,TGCGCCAGCAGCCAAGTTCTAGCAGATACGCAGTATTTT,CASSQVLADTQYF
TRBJ1-2,TRBV14,13,NA,NA,TGTGCCAGCAGCCAGGGCCTTGCCTATGGCTACACCTTC,CASSQGLAYGYTF
TRBJ2-1,TRBV27,16,NA,NA,TGTGCCAGCCAAGGGGGGACTACCGGATACTACAATGAGCAGTTCTTC,CASQGGTTGYYNEQFF
TRBJ1-5,TRBV6-6,14,NA,once,TGTGCCAGCAGTTACAAAGGGGACAATCAGCCCCAGCATTTT,CASSYKGDNQPQHF
TRBJ2-7,TRBV4-1,17,TRBD1,NA,TGCGCCAGCAGCCAAGCGTACTTAGGGACAGGGAGCCCCGAGCAGTACTTC,CASSQAYLGTGSPEQYF